The 28 T cell receptor beta chains below all came from one sample that was sequenced in a study of shared clonotypes between healthy human individuals. Profiling relied on immunoSEQ multiplex PCR, and the TCRdb table lists in-frame clones only, not all of them. The sample contains some 2,000,000 clones, about 94% of which appear only once. Source material: naive CD4+ T cells sorted from blood. Documented subset: CD45RA+ positively selected. These receptors were collected from a man younger than 35 in good health.

J is TRBJ2-7 and V is TRBV15; D ambiguous. V was shortened by 0 bases and J by 6 bases, with 6 bases between the two germline ends. Per the germline V gene, CDR1 is LNHNV and CDR2 is YYDKDF (reference sequence). The CDR3 runs to 12 residues. CDR3 sequence (DNA): TGTGCCACCAGCAGAGATCGAGTCGAGCAGTACTTC. Residues: CATSRDRVEQYF.

The rearrangement joins TRBV10-3 to TRBJ2-3; 11 bases agree with TRBD1. The germline V gene encodes CDR1 ENHRY and CDR2 SYGVKD. This CDR3 contains 16 residues. The V segment lost 10 bases and the J segment 2 bases; nucleotides outside the gene matches: 11. This chain's CDR3 is CATQTGQGAFTDTQYF. CDR3 nucleotide sequence: TGTGCCACCCAAACCGGACAGGGGGCGTTCACAGATACGCAGTATTTT.

Notes on this clone: Other nucleotide sequences from this sample produce the same CDR3. This rearrangement joins TRBV6-1 to TRBJ1-6; D ambiguous. The CDR3 extends over 11 amino acids. Trimming took 6 bases from V and 5 from J, leaving 2 bases between them. Germline V lookup: CDR1 MNHNS, CDR2 SASEGT. CDR3 sequence (DNA): TGTGCCAGCAGAGATAATTCACCCCTCCACTTT. This codes for CASRDNSPLHF.

V usage is TRBV5-4 and J usage is TRBJ2-1, with 14 bases identical to TRBD2. The CDR3 sequence is 14 residues long. V dropped 9 bases and J dropped 9; count of bases not matched to a gene: 8. CDR1 is SGHNT and CDR2 is YYREEE in the germline V gene (reference sequence). Here the CDR3 reads CAIKGLAGVGEQFF. The CDR3 DNA reads as TGTGCCATAAAGGGACTAGCGGGAGTGGGTGAGCAGTTCTTC.

The chain couples TRBV19 to TRBJ2-7; 10 bases map to TRBD1. Germline loops: CDR1 LNHDA, CDR2 SQIVND (reference sequence). The CDR3 extends over 15 amino acids. Trimming removed 6 bases from V and 1 base from J; junction bases left unmatched: 6. CDR3 loop: CASRLGDRGSYEQYF. The CDR3 DNA is TGTGCCAGTAGGCTCGGGGACAGGGGTTCCTACGAGCAGTACTTC. Combining the CDR3 with reference TRBV19 and TRBJ2-7 gives the whole variable domain DGGITQSPKYLFRKEGQNVTLSCEQNLNHDAMYWYRQDPGQGLRLIYYSQIVNDFQKGDIAEGYSVSREKKESFPLTVTSAQKNPTAFYLCASRLGDRGSYEQYFGPGTRLTVT.

The CDR3 DNA is TGTGCCAGCAGCTTGGAGGCTAGCGGGAAGAGCTCCTACAATGAGCAGTTCTTC. Amino acid sequence: CASSLEASGKSSYNEQFF. The rearrangement uses TRBV5-4 and TRBJ2-1, with TRBD2 matching over 9 bases. V lost 0 bases and J lost 0; bases outside the gene matches: 7. This CDR3 spans 18 amino acids. Germline assignment: CDR1 SGHNT and CDR2 YYREEE (reference sequence). The complete variable domain, with remaining parts taken from reference TRBV5-4 and TRBJ2-1, reads ETGVTQSPTHLIKTRGQQVTLRCSSQSGHNTVSWYQQALGQGPQFIFQYYREEENGRGNFPPRFSGLQFPNYSSELNVNALELDDSALYLCASSLEASGKSSYNEQFFGPGTRLTVL.

This clone occurred once. V gene TRBV2 combines with J gene TRBJ2-1; 11 bases agree with TRBD2. The CDR3 is 15 residues long. V lost 5 bases and J lost 3; bases outside the gene matches: 3. Germline lookup yields CDR1 SNHLY and CDR2 FYNNEI. The CDR3 coding sequence is TGTGCCAGCAGTTTCACTAGCGGGGGCTACAATGAGCAGTTCTTC. Protein: CASSFTSGGYNEQFF.

The gene calls are TRBV6-5 and TRBJ1-2; 12 nucleotides agree with TRBD1. The CDR3 sequence is 15 residues long. V dropped 5 bases and J dropped 7; count of bases not matched to a gene: 8. From germline, CDR1 is MNHEY and CDR2 SVGAGI. The CDR3 loop is CASSQGTGGFRGYTF. As DNA, the CDR3 is TGTGCCAGCAGTCAGGGGACAGGGGGCTTTCGTGGCTACACCTTC.

The V gene is TRBV5-6, the J gene TRBJ1-2; no clear D. The germline CDR1 and CDR2 sequences are SGHDT and YYEEEE. V lost 1 base to trimming and J lost 3 bases, with 7 bases between them. The CDR3 is 13 residues long. The DNA for the CDR3 is TGTGCCAGCAGCTTGAGTCCAGACTATGGCTACACCTTC. This encodes CASSLSPDYGYTF.

The chain uses TRBV9 and TRBJ2-2; TRBD2 matches 7 bases. The length of the CDR3 is 14 residues. CDR1 SGDLS and CDR2 YYNGEE come from the germline V gene. Losses at the gene ends were 4 bases for V and 5 bases for J; bases not matched to a gene: 5. CDR3 sequence (DNA): TGTGCCAGCAGCCCCCGGACTAGAACCGGGGAGCTGTTTTTT. Protein sequence: CASSPRTRTGELFF.

This sequence joins TRBV4-1 and TRBJ2-2; 9 positions agree with TRBD1. Per germline, CDR1 MGHRA and CDR2 YSYEKL. The CDR3 sequence is 17 residues long. V dropped 2 bases and J dropped 5; count of bases not matched to a gene: 9. CDR3 sequence (DNA): TGCGCCAGCAGCCAAATACAGGGGGCATTGCTAACCGGGGAGCTGTTTTTT. Its protein product is CASSQIQGALLTGELFF.

Worth noting for this clone: The sample has other DNA sequences that encode this CDR3 too. As DNA, the CDR3 is TGTGCCTGGAGTGCGGAAGAGACCCAGTACTTC. It yields the protein CAWSAEETQYF. The chain recombines TRBV30 with TRBJ2-5; D is uncertain. Germline V gene lookup returns CDR1 GTSNPN and CDR2 SVGIG (reference sequence). V lost 1 base to trimming and J lost 3 bases, with 3 bases between them. The CDR3 totals 11 residues.

The rearrangement uses TRBV14 and TRBJ1-4, with 8 nucleotides matching TRBD1. The CDR3 totals 15 residues. Germline V gives CDR1 SGHDN, CDR2 FVKESK. With 1 base clipped from V and 7 bases from J, the junction kept 5 bases outside the gene matches. The DNA for the CDR3 is TGTGCCAGCAGCCAAGTCTCCGGGACAGGTGAAAAACTGTTTTTT. It specifies CASSQVSGTGEKLFF.

In regard to this clone: The same CDR3 can be traced to other DNA sequences in this sample. This chain uses TRBV5-1 with TRBJ2-2; TRBD1 aligns across 9 bases. V lost 6 bases, J lost 4 bases, and 4 bases stayed unmatched. This CDR3 region has 14 residues. Germline V gene sequence: CDR1 SGHRS, CDR2 YFSETQ. For the CDR3, the DNA is TGCGCCAGCACGACAGGGGGATCCACCGGGGAGCTGTTTTTT. This sequence encodes CASTTGGSTGELFF.

V usage is TRBV6-6 and J usage is TRBJ2-3, with 9 bases matching TRBD1. Germline V lookup: CDR1 MNHNY, CDR2 SVGAGI (reference sequence). CDR3 length: 16 residues. Losses at the gene ends were 2 bases for V and 5 bases for J; bases not matched to a gene: 8. DNA of the CDR3: TGTGCCAGCAGTTACGCGGGACAGGGAGCGAGAGATACGCAGTATTTT. Amino acid sequence: CASSYAGQGARDTQYF.

The V and J genes are TRBV11-2 and TRBJ1-1, with TRBD1 as a possible D gene (6 bases). The CDR3 is 14 residues long. V lost 5 bases, J lost 0 bases, and 10 bases lay in between. Germline CDR1 SGHAT, CDR2 FQNNGV. CDR3 bases: TGTGCCAGCAGCCAACAGGGATTGAACACTGAAGCTTTCTTT. Its translation: CASSQQGLNTEAFF.

V and J are TRBV19 and TRBJ2-7; 8 positions match TRBD2. V dropped 4 bases and J dropped 3; count of bases not matched to a gene: 5. Germline-derived CDR1 and CDR2 are LNHDA and SQIVND (reference sequence). This CDR3 comprises 14 residues. In nucleotides, the CDR3 is TGTGCCAGTAGTAGTACTAGCGGACTCTACGAGCAGTACTTC. Translated: CASSSTSGLYEQYF.

The J gene is TRBJ2-2, the V gene TRBV30; 9 bases are shared with TRBD1. Germline V gene data show CDR1 as GTSNPN and CDR2 as SVGIG (reference sequence). The CDR3 length is 13 residues. V lost 1 base, J lost 7 bases, and 1 base stayed unmatched. CDR3 protein: CAWSDRGLGELFF. The CDR3 nucleotides are TGTGCCTGGAGTGACAGGGGGCTCGGGGAGCTGTTTTTT.

V and J are TRBV7-2 and TRBJ1-2; D remains unclear. The CDR3 has 17 residues. The V gene lost 2 bases and the J gene lost 3 bases, with 19 bases spanning the gap. Germline V CDR1 and CDR2: SGHTA, FQGNSA. The CDR3 sequence is CASSLRWTGRVDYGYTF. CDR3 nucleotide sequence: TGTGCCAGCAGCTTAAGATGGACGGGCCGGGTGGACTATGGCTACACCTTC. The full variable domain, completed using reference TRBV7-2 and TRBJ1-2, is GAGVSQSPSNKVTEKGKDVELRCDPISGHTALYWYRQSLGQGLEFLIYFQGNSAPDKSGLPSDRFSAERTGGSVSTLTIQRTQQEDSAVYLCASSLRWTGRVDYGYTFGSGTRLTVV.

This chain connects TRBV30 to TRBJ2-7, with 7 bases fitting TRBD1. V dropped 3 bases and J dropped 2; count of bases not matched to a gene: 4. Germline lookup yields CDR1 GTSNPN and CDR2 SVGIG (reference sequence). The CDR3 is 13 residues long. The chain's CDR3 is CAWSRDRAYEQYF. CDR3 in DNA: TGTGCCTGGAGCCGGGACAGAGCCTACGAGCAGTACTTC. The variable domain in full, with the rest retrieved from reference TRBV30 and TRBJ2-7, is SQTIHQWPATLVQPVGSPLSLECTVEGTSNPNLYWYRQAAGRGLQLLFYSVGIGQISSEVPQNLSASRPQDRQFILSSKKLLLSDSGFYLCAWSRDRAYEQYFGPGTRLTVT.

V is TRBV7-9 and J is TRBJ1-5, with D maybe TRBD1 (5 bases). Looked up from germline, CDR1 is SEHNR and CDR2 is FQNEAQ (reference sequence). The CDR3 covers 18 residues. The V end lost 1 base, the J end lost 0 bases, and 16 bases lay between the germline ends. In DNA form, the CDR3 reads TGTGCCAGCAGCTTAGTTCACATAGGACAATATAGCAATCAGCCCCAGCATTTT. This translates into CASSLVHIGQYSNQPQHF.

This clone is a singleton in its sample. The rearrangement uses TRBV19 and TRBJ1-3; D is undetermined. The germline V and J ends were trimmed by 5 bases and 1 base, with 15 bases remaining between them. Germline assignment: CDR1 LNHDA and CDR2 SQIVND (reference sequence). CDR3 length: 16 amino acids. The CDR3 region is CASSAPQRASGNTIYF. In nucleotides, the CDR3 is TGTGCCAGTAGTGCCCCCCAAAGGGCGTCTGGAAACACCATATATTTT.

This chain links TRBV5-6 with TRBJ2-7; D remains ambiguous. Trimming stripped 7 bases from V and 4 bases from J, with 12 bases between. CDR3 length: 12 residues. Looked up from germline, CDR1 is SGHDT and CDR2 is YYEEEE. CDR3 sequence reads: CASRSSAYEQYF. CDR3 in DNA: TGTGCCAGCCGATCGTCGGCGTACGAGCAGTACTTC.

The chain uses TRBV29-1 and TRBJ1-1, with D unclear. Trimming shortened V by 7 bases and J by 5 bases, and 14 bases separated the two germline ends. The CDR3 covers 12 residues. Germline CDR1 is SQVTM and CDR2 is ANQGSEA. CDR3 sequence (DNA): TGCAGCGCCTTGGATGGGAGGACTGAAGCTTTCTTT. This gives the protein CSALDGRTEAFF.

V gene TRBV10-3 combines with J gene TRBJ2-5; 9 bases are a match to TRBD1. The CDR3 consists of 16 residues. Germline V gene lookup returns CDR1 ENHRY and CDR2 SYGVKD. The V gene end was trimmed by 0 bases and the J gene end by 3 bases; junction bases not matched to a gene: 5. CDR3 protein: CAISESSWTGEETQYF. As DNA, the CDR3 is TGTGCCATCAGTGAGTCGAGCTGGACAGGGGAAGAGACCCAGTACTTC.

The chain recombines TRBV7-9 with TRBJ1-6, with a weak D call TRBD1 (5 bases). Looked up from germline, CDR1 is SEHNR and CDR2 is FQNEAQ (reference sequence). The length of the CDR3 is 15 residues. V gave up 5 bases and J gave up 3 bases, with 11 bases separating them. The CDR3 DNA reads TGTGCCAGCAGCCGCAGGGCCAACTATAATTCACCCCTCCACTTT. This encodes CASSRRANYNSPLHF.

The chain is built from TRBV7-9 and TRBJ2-5, with D tentatively TRBD1 or TRBD2 (6 bases each). Trimming removed 5 bases at V and 4 bases at J, with 17 bases between. Germline CDR1 SEHNR, CDR2 FQNEAQ (reference sequence). This CDR3 is built from 15 residues. The CDR3 spells CASSPTGTGVETQYF. The CDR3 nucleotides read TGTGCCAGCAGCCCCACAGGGACGGGAGTAGAGACCCAGTACTTC.

Note on this clone: Additional DNA sequences in this sample encode the identical CDR3. V is TRBV7-3 and J is TRBJ1-1, with 8 bases matching TRBD1. The CDR3 runs 13 residues. After removal of 6 bases from V and 3 bases from J, the junction contained 3 bases not matched to a gene. The germline V gene encodes CDR1 SGHTA and CDR2 FQGTGA. CDR3 sequence: CASSLDRDTEAFF. The CDR3 coding sequence is TGTGCCAGCAGTCTGGACAGGGACACTGAAGCTTTCTTT.